The 23 T cell receptor beta chains presented below share a single source sample, sequenced in a study of blood T cells in healthy people across ages. The use of a sample-barcoded 5' primer and a J-beta primer mix characterized a second PCR of about 7 to 12 cycles. TCRdb re-derived calls from the 5' RACE reads in MiXCR, one entry per CDR3 protein. The data show about 800,000 distinct CDR3 sequences, around 25% seen once. These same records also appear under a second study, on T cells of mothers and their children.

Sequencing was done on a sample of blood. The origin of the receptors is a boy aged 10-17 years in good health.

This clonotype occurred a few times. The chain couples TRBV29-1 to TRBJ2-5; D remains ambiguous. The CDR3 loop spans 12 amino acids. Germline V gives CDR1 SQVTM, CDR2 ANQGSEA. The V gene lost 3 bases and the J gene lost 0 bases, with 5 bases spanning the gap. CDR3 sequence (DNA): TGCAGCGTTGACAGGAACCAAGAGACCCAGTACTTC. Protein product: CSVDRNQETQYF.

The V and J genes are TRBV5-5 and TRBJ1-6; D remains unclear. V lost 2 bases and J 9 bases, leaving 9 bases between the germline ends. The length of the CDR3 is 13 residues. Germline-derived CDR1 and CDR2 are SGHKS and YYEKEE (reference sequence). In nucleotides, the CDR3 is TGTGCCAGCAGCTTAGACGGACCTTCACCCCTCCACTTT. Protein sequence: CASSLDGPSPLHF.

This chain uses TRBV2 with TRBJ2-1; possible D gene TRBD2, 5 bases. Gene TRBJ2-5 matches the end of the DNA better, so the J call may be wrong. CDR3 length: 16 amino acids. From germline, CDR1 is SNHLY and CDR2 FYNNEI. The CDR3 DNA sequence: TGTGCCAGCAGAGTACAACAAGCGGCGGGCCAAGAGACCCAGTACTTC. Translation: CASRVQQAAGQETQYF.

This clonotype appeared many times. The chain employs TRBV2 and TRBJ1-1; D possibly corresponds to TRBD1 (6 bases). Per the germline V gene, CDR1 is SNHLY and CDR2 is FYNNEI. V was cut by 4 bases and J by 1 base, with 22 bases left in between. The CDR3 has 18 amino acids. The CDR3 loop is CASSVGGAGASGNTEAFF. Here the CDR3 DNA reads TGTGCCAGCAGTGTTGGGGGGGCGGGGGCATCAGGGAACACTGAAGCTTTCTTT.

The CDR3 loop is CATSVPFTDTQYF. DNA of the CDR3: TGTGCCACCAGTGTCCCGTTCACAGATACGCAGTATTTT. This chain connects TRBV24-1 to TRBJ2-3; no firm D call. The CDR3 spans 13 residues. Germline loops: CDR1 KGHDR, CDR2 SFDVKD. Trimming stripped 5 bases from V and 2 bases from J, with 7 bases between.

The genes are TRBV20-1 and TRBJ1-2; 7 bases map to TRBD1. Trimming took 5 bases from V and 5 from J; bases not matched to a gene: 11. Germline CDR1 and CDR2: DFQATT and SNEGSKA (reference sequence). The CDR3 spans 14 residues. This CDR3 is CSAPNPGTVYGYTF. In nucleotides, the CDR3 is TGCAGTGCTCCGAACCCCGGGACAGTATATGGCTACACCTTC.

CDR3 region: CASSQKARGRDGIQLTDTQYF. The CDR3 DNA is TGTGCCAGCAGCCAAAAAGCTCGCGGCAGGGATGGAATCCAACTCACAGATACGCAGTATTTT. The chain links TRBV4-2 to TRBJ2-3; possible D gene TRBD1, 5 bases. V was clipped by 2 bases and J by 2 bases, with 29 bases between them. This CDR3 has 21 residues. CDR1 and CDR2 from the germline V gene are LGHNA and YNFKEQ.

This clonotype was seen only a few times. The V gene is TRBV29-1, the J gene TRBJ2-7; possible D gene TRBD1, 5 bases. The V gene lost 1 base and the J gene lost 2 bases, with 12 bases spanning the gap. This CDR3 comprises 14 residues. Per germline, CDR1 SQVTM and CDR2 ANQGSEA. CDR3 coding DNA: TGCAGCGTTGAAGGCTCAGGGCCTGCCTACGAGCAGTACTTC. It codes for CSVEGSGPAYEQYF.

This clonotype was found a few times. The J gene is TRBJ2-5, the V gene TRBV7-6, with 12 bases lining up with TRBD2. The CDR3 loop spans 16 amino acids. Losses at the gene ends were 6 bases for V and 0 bases for J; bases not matched to a gene: 5. The germline gives CDR1 SGHVS, CDR2 FNYEAQ. Written as DNA, the CDR3 is TGTGCCAGCAGACCCGGGACTAGCGGGTACCAAGAGACCCAGTACTTC. Amino acids: CASRPGTSGYQETQYF.

This clonotype was recorded a few times. This CDR3 reads CASSTGVSASPLHF. The CDR3 DNA is TGTGCCAGCTCTACAGGGGTTAGTGCTTCACCCCTCCACTTT. The rearrangement uses TRBV9 and TRBJ1-6, with 7 bases identical to TRBD1. This CDR3 contains 14 residues. CDR1 and CDR2 from the germline V gene are SGDLS and YYNGEE. J gave up 9 bases and V 7 bases, and 10 bases lay outside the gene matches.

This clonotype was counted ten times or more. The chain uses TRBV29-1 and TRBJ2-7; D not resolved. CDR1 and CDR2 from the germline V gene are SQVTM and ANQGSEA. The CDR3 extends over 11 amino acids. Trimming pared 3 bases from V and 3 bases from J, leaving 6 bases between. CDR3 in DNA: TGCAGCGTTGAGGGCAGCTACGAGCAGTACTTC. It encodes CSVEGSYEQYF.

To note about this clonotype: Germline and junction disagree at one end, which may indicate a read error. The chain combines TRBV7-9 with TRBJ2-4; TRBD1 or TRBD2 may be the D gene (5 bases each). Germline V gene lookup returns CDR1 SEHNR and CDR2 FQNEAQ (reference sequence). The CDR3 consists of 12 residues. The CDR3 loop reads CASSFEGPPQDF. The CDR3, as DNA: TGTGCCAGCAGCTTTGAGGGACCCCCACAAGACTTC. The full variable domain, completed using reference TRBV7-9 and TRBJ2-4, is DTGVSQNPRHKITKRGQNVTFRCDPISEHNRLYWYRQTLGQGPEFLTYFQNEAQLEKSRLLSDRFSAERPKGSFSTLEIQRTEQGDSAMYLCASSFEGPPQDFGAGTRLSVL.

A few counts support this clonotype. The J gene is TRBJ1-4, the V gene TRBV4-1, with TRBD1 as a possible D gene (5 bases). The CDR3 totals 15 residues. Germline values: CDR1 MGHRA, CDR2 YSYEKL. V was trimmed by 0 bases and J by 5 bases, leaving 10 bases between them. The CDR3 DNA reads TGCGCCAGCAGCCAAGAAGGGGCTGGAAATGAAAAACTGTTTTTT. As protein: CASSQEGAGNEKLFF.

In its sample, this clonotype was seen a few times. J is TRBJ1-4 and V is TRBV19; no definite D call. Germline CDR1 LNHDA, CDR2 SQIVND (reference sequence). Deletions cut 7 bases from V and 10 bases from J, with 13 bases between. The CDR3 has 12 amino acids. CDR3 sequence reads: CASIGGEGKLFF. For the CDR3, the DNA is TGTGCCAGTATTGGCGGCGAGGGAAAACTGTTTTTT.

The chain is built from TRBV12-3 or TRBV12-4 and TRBJ2-5; D perhaps matches TRBD2 (6 bases). The last part of the DNA fits TRBJ2-1 better; the J call may be wrong. This CDR3 contains 14 residues. DNA for the CDR3: TGTGCCAGCAGATTTGGGGGTCTCTCGGGGGAACAGTTCTTC. It yields the protein CASRFGGLSGEQFF.

The chain is built from TRBV12-3 or TRBV12-4 and TRBJ1-2; 7 nucleotides align to TRBD1. Trimming removed 6 bases from V and 4 bases from J; junction bases left unmatched: 5. The CDR3 sequence is 13 residues long. This CDR3 reads CASSRAGGYGYTF. Written as DNA, the CDR3 is TGTGCCAGCAGCCGTGCAGGGGGCTATGGCTACACCTTC.

This clonotype was recorded a few times. The chain combines TRBV5-1 with TRBJ1-6; D call uncertain. Germline CDR1 is SGHRS and CDR2 is YFSETQ. This CDR3 is built from 14 residues. V lost 4 bases and J lost 7, with 12 bases in between. The DNA for the CDR3 is TGCGCCAGCAGCCCGGTCGGACTGAATTCACCCCTCCACTTT. Amino acid sequence: CASSPVGLNSPLHF.

To note about this clonotype: This may be a read error, as it is one base from a much larger clone. The chain recombines TRBV28 with TRBJ1-6, with TRBD1 as a possible D gene (5 bases). Germline CDR1 reads MDHEN; CDR2 reads SYDVKM. The length of the CDR3 is 14 residues. CDR3 DNA sequence: TGTGCCAGCAGCCGACGGGACTATAATTCACCCCTCCGCTTT. Protein: CASSRRDYNSPLRF.

The chain employs TRBV5-1 and TRBJ2-7; weak D call: TRBD1 (6 bases). Trimming shortened V by 5 bases and J by 1 base, and 19 bases separated the two germline ends. Germline V lookup: CDR1 SGHRS, CDR2 YFSETQ. The CDR3 runs to 16 residues. DNA of the CDR3: TGCGCCAGCAGTTACACCGGGACACTGGGATCCTACGAGCAGTACTTC. The encoded protein is CASSYTGTLGSYEQYF.

This clonotype appeared once. J is TRBJ2-5 and V is TRBV14; the match to TRBD2 covers 10 bases. This CDR3 is built from 16 residues. The V and J ends lost 2 bases and 5 bases, in that order; junction bases with no gene match: 8. Germline V gene data show CDR1 as SGHDN and CDR2 as FVKESK. CDR3: CASSQPTSGVVETQYF. The CDR3 DNA is TGTGCCAGCAGCCAACCAACTAGCGGGGTAGTGGAGACCCAGTACTTC. Using reference TRBV14 and TRBJ2-5 for the parts outside the CDR3, the full variable domain is EAGVTQFPSHSVIEKGQTVTLRCDPISGHDNLYWYRRVMGKEIKFLLHFVKESKQDESGMPNNRFLAERTGGTYSTLKVQPAELEDSGVYFCASSQPTSGVVETQYFGPGTRLLVL.

The rearrangement links TRBV5-1 to TRBJ1-5, with D unclear. This CDR3 comprises 16 residues. Trimming removed 3 bases from V and 0 bases from J, with 13 bases in between. Germline V gene lookup returns CDR1 SGHRS and CDR2 YFSETQ. CDR3 in amino acids: CASSSIGPYSNQPQHF. DNA for the CDR3: TGCGCCAGCAGCTCCATAGGACCCTATAGCAATCAGCCCCAGCATTTT.

The chain recombines TRBV7-9 with TRBJ1-1; 11 bases line up with TRBD1. The trim removed 4 bases at V and 3 bases at J, leaving 7 bases unmatched. The CDR3 runs 16 residues. CDR1 and CDR2 from the germline V gene are SEHNR and FQNEAQ (reference sequence). The CDR3 reads CASSYRTGGFDTEAFF. The CDR3 DNA follows: TGTGCCAGCAGCTATCGGACAGGGGGCTTCGACACTGAAGCTTTCTTT.

This clonotype has a handful of counts. The V call is TRBV10-3, the J call TRBJ2-2; 7 nucleotides line up with TRBD2. Germline-derived CDR1 and CDR2 are ENHRY and SYGVKD. V lost 3 bases to trimming and J lost 9 bases; unmatched junction nucleotides: 10. This CDR3 spans 15 amino acids. The CDR3 spells CAISDGRAGLRELFF. In DNA form, the CDR3 reads TGTGCCATCAGTGATGGTCGAGCGGGATTAAGGGAGCTGTTTTTT.